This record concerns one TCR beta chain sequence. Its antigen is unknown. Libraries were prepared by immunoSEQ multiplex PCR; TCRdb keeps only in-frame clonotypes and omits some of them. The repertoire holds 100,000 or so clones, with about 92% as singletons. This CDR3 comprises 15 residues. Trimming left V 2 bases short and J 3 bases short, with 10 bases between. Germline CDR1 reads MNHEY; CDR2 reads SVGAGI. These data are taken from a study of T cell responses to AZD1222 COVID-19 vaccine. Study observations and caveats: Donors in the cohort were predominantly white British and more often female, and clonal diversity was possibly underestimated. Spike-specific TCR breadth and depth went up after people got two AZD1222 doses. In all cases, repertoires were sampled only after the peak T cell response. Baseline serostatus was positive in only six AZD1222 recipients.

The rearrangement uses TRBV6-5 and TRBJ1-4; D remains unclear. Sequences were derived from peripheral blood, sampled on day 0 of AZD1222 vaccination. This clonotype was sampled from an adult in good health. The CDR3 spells CASSYKEPANEKLFF. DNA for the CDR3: TGTGCCAGCAGTTACAAGGAGCCGGCTAATGAAAAACTGTTTTTT.